The clone carrying this TCR beta chain came up a few times. From the germline J gene comes the end of the CDR3, since the read stops 3 residues before it. The CDR3 extends over 17 amino acids. CDR1 and CDR2 (germline): MRHNA, SNTAGT. These data come from a study of T cell clonality in common variable immunodeficiency. Clones were sequenced by immunoSEQ multiplex PCR, and TCRdb holds only the in-frame ones, with some missing. The sample was found to contain 35,000 to 50,000 clones, and every one recurs. The sequence was collected from a person aged 18 to 75 in good health. The sample was peripheral blood mononuclear cells. The chain is built from TRBV6-4 and TRBJ2-3; a weak D match, TRBD2 (7 bases). The CDR3 DNA, read in part, is TGTGCCAGCAGTGACCTTACGCACAGGGAGGGCAATCAGCCG. This sequence encodes CASSDLTHREGNQP. The full CDR3 sequence reads CASSDLTHREGNQPQYF.